This T cell receptor beta chain was found in a study of PD-1 blockade in classical Hodgkin lymphoma. All the patients suffered relapse after autologous stem cell transplantation, and brentuximab vedotin exposure differed. Sequenced by immunoSEQ multiplex PCR; TCRdb stores in-frame clones only, minus some. The sample has 15,000 to 20,000 clones, roughly 83% seen once; the top ten hold 15% to 20%. The sequenced sample was peripheral blood mononuclear cells (PBMCs), obtained before the second cycle of nivolumab. The receptor's source is a human donor with classical Hodgkin lymphoma.

CDR3 DNA: TGTGCCAGCAGCTTAGAGTTTAGGGCAGGGGTGCAGGATACGCAGTATTTT. Encoded protein: CASSLEFRAGVQDTQYF. The V gene is TRBV7-2, the J gene TRBJ2-3, with a tentative D call TRBD1 (6 bases). The CDR3 runs to 17 residues. The V gene lost 1 base and the J gene lost 6 bases, with 20 bases spanning the gap. The germline V gene encodes CDR1 SGHTA and CDR2 FQGNSA.